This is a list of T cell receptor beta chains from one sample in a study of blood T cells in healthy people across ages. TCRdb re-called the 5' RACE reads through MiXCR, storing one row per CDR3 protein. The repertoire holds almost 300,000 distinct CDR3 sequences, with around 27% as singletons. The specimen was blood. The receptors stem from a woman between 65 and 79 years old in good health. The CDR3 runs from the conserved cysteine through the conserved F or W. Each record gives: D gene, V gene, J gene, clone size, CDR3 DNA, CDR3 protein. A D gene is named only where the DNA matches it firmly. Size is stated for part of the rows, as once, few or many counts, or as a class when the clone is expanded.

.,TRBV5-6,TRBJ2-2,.,TGTGCCAGCAGCCTTTGGATGAACACCGGGGAGCTGTTTTTT,CASSLWMNTGELFF
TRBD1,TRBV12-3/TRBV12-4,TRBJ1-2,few,TGCGCCAGCAGTCGACAGGGGCAAGGTGACTATGGCTACACCTTC,CASSRQGQGDYGYTF
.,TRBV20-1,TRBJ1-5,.,TGCAGTGCTGGGGCAGAGTTGTGGGGCAATCAGCCCCAGCATTTT,CSAGAELWGNQPQHF
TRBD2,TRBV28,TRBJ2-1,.,TGTGCCAGCAGTTTTTGGGGGACTAGCGGGAGGGACTATGAGCAGTTCTTC,CASSFWGTSGRDYEQFF
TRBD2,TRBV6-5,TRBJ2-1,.,TGTGCCAGCAGTTACGGGCTAGCGGACACCTACAATGAGCAGTTCTTC,CASSYGLADTYNEQFF
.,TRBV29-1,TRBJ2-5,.,TGCAGCGTGCTGCGGCGGGTCCAACAAGAGACCCAGTACTTC,CSVLRRVQQETQYF
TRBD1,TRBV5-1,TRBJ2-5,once,TGCGCCAGCAGCATCCGGACAGGGGCAGAGGAGACCCAGTACTTC,CASSIRTGAEETQYF
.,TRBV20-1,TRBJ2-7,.,TGCAGTGCTGGTCCCGGGACCTACGAGCAGTACTTC,CSAGPGTYEQYF
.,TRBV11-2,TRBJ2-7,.,TGTGCCAGCAGCTGGACGGCGGGACCAATTGGGGAGCAGTACTTC,CASSWTAGPIGEQYF
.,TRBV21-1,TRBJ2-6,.,TGTGCCAGCAGCAAAGACAGGGGTACGGTTAACGTCCTGACTTTC,CASSKDRGTVNVLTF
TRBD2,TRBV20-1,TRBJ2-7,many,TGCAGTGCTGAAACTAGCGGGGGCCCCTACGAGCAGTACTTC,CSAETSGGPYEQYF
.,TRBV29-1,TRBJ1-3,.,TGCAGCGTTGAGGACATAGGAAACACCATATATTTT,CSVEDIGNTIYF
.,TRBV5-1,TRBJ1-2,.,TGCGCCAGCAGCTTGGTGGCAGGGGTGAACTATGGCTACACCTTC,CASSLVAGVNYGYTF
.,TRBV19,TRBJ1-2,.,TGTGCCAGTAGAGAAACACTGAACTATGGCTACACCTTC,CASRETLNYGYTF
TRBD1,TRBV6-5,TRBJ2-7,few,TGTGCCAGCAAAGTCGGGACAGGTAGCTCCTACGAGCAGTACTTC,CASKVGTGSSYEQYF
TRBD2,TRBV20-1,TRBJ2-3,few,TGCAGTGCCACCTATAGGCGGGAGGGCACAGATACGCAGTATTTT,CSATYRREGTDTQYF
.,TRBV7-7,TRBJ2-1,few,TGTGCTAGCAGCTTAGCACAGGCGACCTACAATGAGCAGTTCTTC,CASSLAQATYNEQFF
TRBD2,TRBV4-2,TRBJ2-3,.,TGTGCCAGCAGCCAAGAAGTCTCTAGCGGGAGAGAAGATACGCAGTATTTT,CASSQEVSSGREDTQYF
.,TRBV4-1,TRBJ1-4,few,TGCGCCAGCAGCCAAGCGGGGGGGCTTAATGAAAAACTGTTTTTT,CASSQAGGLNEKLFF
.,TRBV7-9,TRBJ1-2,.,TGTGCCAGCAGTCCGCCGGGCCACAGCCTCTATGGCTACACCTTC,CASSPPGHSLYGYTF
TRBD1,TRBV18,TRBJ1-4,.,TGTGCCAGCTCACCAATACAGGGGGGACCTTCAAATGAAAAACTGTTTTTT,CASSPIQGGPSNEKLFF
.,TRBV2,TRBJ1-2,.,TGTGCCAGCAGTGAAATGGGGGGCCGGAAAGGCTACACCTTC,CASSEMGGRKGYTF